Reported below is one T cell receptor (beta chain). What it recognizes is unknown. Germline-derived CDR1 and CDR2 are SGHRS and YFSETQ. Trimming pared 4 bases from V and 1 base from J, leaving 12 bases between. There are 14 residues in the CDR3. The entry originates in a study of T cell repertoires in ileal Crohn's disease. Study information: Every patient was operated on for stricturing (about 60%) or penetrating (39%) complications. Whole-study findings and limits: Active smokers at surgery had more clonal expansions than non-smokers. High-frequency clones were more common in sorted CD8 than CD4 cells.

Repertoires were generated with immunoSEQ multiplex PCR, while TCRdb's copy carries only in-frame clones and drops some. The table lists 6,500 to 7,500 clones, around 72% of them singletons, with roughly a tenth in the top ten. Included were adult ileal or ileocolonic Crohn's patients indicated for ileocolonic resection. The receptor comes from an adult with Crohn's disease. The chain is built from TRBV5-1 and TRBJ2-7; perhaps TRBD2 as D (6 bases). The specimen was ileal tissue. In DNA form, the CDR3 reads TGCGCCAGCAGCACGGGACTGCAATCCTACGAGCAGTACTTC. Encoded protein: CASSTGLQSYEQYF.